The T cell receptor beta chain under discussion was sequenced for a study of beta chain features in type 1 diabetes. The CDR3 is made up of 18 amino acids. Germline V gene data show CDR1 as SGHDT and CDR2 as YYEEEE. The V segment lost 4 bases and the J segment 7 bases; nucleotides outside the gene matches: 14. Whole-study findings and limits: With patients and controls alike, PCR might favor shorter templates to an equal degree.

The table lists this clone with a few counts. Antigen specificity is unknown. The whole isolated RNA underwent reverse transcription, so sequencing captured expressed TCRB transcripts. Using immunoSEQ multiplex PCR, the repertoire was profiled, and TCRdb retains in-frame clones only, with some absent. This sample yields 330,000 or so clones, of which 20% are seen a single time; 0.044% belongs to the top ten. This rearrangement joins TRBV5-6 to TRBJ1-6, with TRBD1 matching over 10 bases. The sequencing sample was made of naive CD4+ T cells from blood. The sequence was obtained from a woman aged 18-35 years in good health. CDR3 loop: CASSAGTGVWGRNSPLHF. The CDR3 bases are TGTGCCAGCAGCGCCGGGACAGGGGTATGGGGAAGGAATTCACCCCTCCACTTT.